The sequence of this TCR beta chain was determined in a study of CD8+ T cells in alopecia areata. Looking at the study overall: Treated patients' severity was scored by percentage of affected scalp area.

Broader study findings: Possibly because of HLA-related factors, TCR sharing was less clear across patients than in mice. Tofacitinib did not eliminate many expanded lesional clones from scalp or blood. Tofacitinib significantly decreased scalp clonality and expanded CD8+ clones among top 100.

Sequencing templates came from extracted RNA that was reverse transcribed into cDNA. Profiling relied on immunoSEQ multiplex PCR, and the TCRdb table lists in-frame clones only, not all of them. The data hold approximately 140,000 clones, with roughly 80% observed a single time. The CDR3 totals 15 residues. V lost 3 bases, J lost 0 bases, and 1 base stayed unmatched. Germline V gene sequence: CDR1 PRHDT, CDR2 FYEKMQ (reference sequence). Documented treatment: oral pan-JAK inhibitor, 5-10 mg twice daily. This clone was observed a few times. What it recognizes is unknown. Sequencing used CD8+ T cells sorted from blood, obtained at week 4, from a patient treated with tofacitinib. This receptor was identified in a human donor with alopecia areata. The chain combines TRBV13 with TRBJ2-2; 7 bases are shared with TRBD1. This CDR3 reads CASSFTGANTGELFF. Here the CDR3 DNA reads TGTGCCAGCAGCTTCACAGGGGCGAACACCGGGGAGCTGTTTTTT.